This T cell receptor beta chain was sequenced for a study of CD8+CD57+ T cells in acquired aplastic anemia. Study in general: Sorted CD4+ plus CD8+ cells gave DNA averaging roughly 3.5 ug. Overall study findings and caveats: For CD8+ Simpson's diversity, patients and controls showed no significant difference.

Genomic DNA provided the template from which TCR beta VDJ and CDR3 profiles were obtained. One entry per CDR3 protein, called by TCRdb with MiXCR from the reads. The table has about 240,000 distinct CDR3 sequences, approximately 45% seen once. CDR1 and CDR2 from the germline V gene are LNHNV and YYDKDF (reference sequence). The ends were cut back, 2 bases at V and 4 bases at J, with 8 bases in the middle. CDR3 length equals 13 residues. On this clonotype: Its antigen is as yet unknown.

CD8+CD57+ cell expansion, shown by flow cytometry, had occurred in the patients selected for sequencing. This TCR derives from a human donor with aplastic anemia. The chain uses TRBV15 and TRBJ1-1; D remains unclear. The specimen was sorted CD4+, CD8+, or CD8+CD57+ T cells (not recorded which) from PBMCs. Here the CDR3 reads CATSRNRVTEAFF. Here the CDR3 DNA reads TGTGCCACCAGCAGAAACCGGGTCACTGAAGCTTTCTTT.